The sequence of this TCR beta chain was determined in a study of beta chain features in type 1 diabetes. Of note for this clone: The target antigen is unknown.

All of the isolated RNA was reverse transcribed, so expressed TCRB transcripts were sequenced. Sequenced naive, central memory and regulatory T cell samples produced an average of roughly 3.6 million reads. The repertoire was sequenced with immunoSEQ multiplex PCR; TCRdb's copy has only in-frame clones and lacks some. This sample has about 160,000 clones, with approximately 10% found just once. Study-level results: The study found moderately but significantly shorter TCRB CDR3s in all four CD4+ subsets of Type 1 diabetes patients. Shorter templates might be favored by PCR, equally in patients and controls. The question left open here concerned HLA type influencing TCRB rearrangement.

A CD45RO/CCR7/CD25/CD127/CD95/CD27 panel sorted naive, central memory, regulatory and stem cell-like memory CD4+ cells. Losses at the gene ends were 5 bases for V and 1 base for J; bases not matched to a gene: 3. Germline V gene lookup returns CDR1 LNHNV and CDR2 YYDKDF (reference sequence). CDR3 length: 14 residues. The receptor's source is a young man with type 1 diabetes. The rearrangement links TRBV15 to TRBJ2-5; 8 nucleotides line up with TRBD2. Specimen: central memory CD4+ T cells from blood. CDR3 in DNA: TGTGCCACCAGCGGAACTAGCGGCCAAGAGACCCAGTACTTC. Its protein product is CATSGTSGQETQYF.